In its sample, the clone carrying this T cell receptor (beta chain) was seen once. Its antigen remains unidentified. Several immunoSEQ plates held equal portions of the genomic DNA taken from each subset. Sequencing used immunoSEQ multiplex PCR; TCRdb keeps in-frame clones, though not all of them. The sample contains roughly 570,000 clones, roughly 98% of which appear only once. This entry belongs to a study of shared clonotypes between healthy human individuals. Across the study: Plates per donor: three CD4 naive, three CD4 memory, two CD8 naive, one CD8 memory.

Terminally differentiated effector memory CD45RA+ cells were excluded by CCR7 positive selection of CD45RO-negative cells. Study-level findings and limits: Memory subsets generally showed lower estimated richness than naive subsets. Across a handful of donors, naive CD4 shared around 5%, naive CD8 less than 4%, memory CD4 roughly 2.2%, memory CD8 0.35% to 0.5%.

Sequencing was carried out using naive CD8+ T cells sorted from blood. The receptor comes from a man aged 25 to 40 in good health.

CDR3 protein: CASRPQGSGANVLTF. In DNA, the CDR3 is TGTGCCAGCAGGCCACAGGGCTCTGGGGCCAACGTCCTGACTTTC. The chain carries TRBV5-4 and TRBJ2-6; a possible D gene is TRBD1 (6 bases). Germline CDR1 reads SGHNT; CDR2 reads YYREEE (reference sequence). Trimming left V 5 bases short and J 0 bases short, with 9 bases between. The CDR3 runs to 15 residues.